The 20 T cell receptor beta chains below were found in one sample sequenced in a study of shared clonotypes between healthy human individuals. Profiling relied on immunoSEQ multiplex PCR, and the TCRdb table lists in-frame clones only, not all of them. Among about 1.9 million clones listed, just under 95% were seen once. As defined, naive CD8 cells were CD45RO-negative and positively selected for CCR7, with terminally differentiated effector memory CD45RA+ cells excluded. What was sequenced was naive CD8+ T cells from PBMCs. The receptors were sampled from a man between 18 and 35 years old in good health. Some clones in this sample may be carry-over from other donors' samples.

J is TRBJ2-7 and V is TRBV18, with no clear D. V lost 6 bases, J lost 4 bases, and 16 bases lay in between. The CDR3 has 14 amino acids. The germline V gene encodes CDR1 KGHSH and CDR2 LQKENI. This CDR3 is CASSPSRSEYEQYF. The CDR3 bases are TGTGCCAGCTCTCCGTCCCGGTCGGAATACGAGCAGTACTTC.

The chain uses TRBV27 and TRBJ2-3; the match to TRBD2 covers 12 bases. Germline V gene sequence: CDR1 MNHEY, CDR2 SMNVEV (reference sequence). CDR3 size: 17 residues. With V trimmed by 5 bases and J by 2 bases, 8 bases remained unmatched. CDR3 coding DNA: TGTGCCAGCAGTCCAATACTAGCGGGAGGATTCACAGATACGCAGTATTTT. Its translation is CASSPILAGGFTDTQYF.

The rearrangement joins TRBV6-1 to TRBJ2-7; possible D gene TRBD2, 7 bases. Trimming removed 6 bases from V and 0 bases from J, with 15 bases in between. The germline V gene has CDR1 MNHNS and CDR2 SASEGT. This CDR3 is 15 amino acids long. The CDR3 reads CASRTGRGPSYEQYF. The CDR3 region has the DNA TGTGCCAGCAGGACTGGGCGGGGGCCCTCCTACGAGCAGTACTTC.

As for this clone: The same CDR3 also results from other DNA sequences found in this sample. The chain has TRBV18 and TRBJ2-1, with 12 bases lining up with TRBD2. This CDR3 region has 17 residues. Looked up from germline, CDR1 is KGHSH and CDR2 is LQKENI. Trimming removed 0 bases from V and 0 bases from J; junction bases left unmatched: 0. The CDR3 reads CASSPPGLAGSYNEQFF. DNA for the CDR3: TGTGCCAGCTCACCACCGGGACTAGCGGGCTCCTACAATGAGCAGTTCTTC.

Details on this clone: This CDR3 is also generated by other DNA sequences in the sample. The chain uses TRBV5-6 and TRBJ1-3; D gene uncertain. The germline V and J ends were trimmed by 0 bases and 1 base, with 5 bases remaining between them. Germline V gene data show CDR1 as SGHDT and CDR2 as YYEEEE. The CDR3 sequence is 14 residues long. This chain's CDR3 is CASSLVGSGNTIYF. The CDR3 nucleotides are TGTGCCAGCAGCTTGGTAGGATCTGGAAACACCATATATTTT.

Of note for this clone: At one boundary the junction diverges from the germline segment, which might be a read error. The chain recombines TRBV13 with TRBJ1-2, with D hard to call. CDR3 size: 12 residues. Germline V gene lookup returns CDR1 PRHDT and CDR2 FYEKMQ (reference sequence). CDR3 DNA sequence: TGTGCCAGCAGCTTAGGGCTCTCAGCAATCGTCTTC. It is translated as CASSLGLSAIVF.

This chain joins TRBV25-1 and TRBJ2-5, with 8 bases lining up with TRBD1. V shed 5 bases, J shed 4 bases, and the junction held 6 bases outside the gene matches. The CDR3 contains 14 residues. Germline V lookup: CDR1 MGHDK, CDR2 SYGVNS. CDR3 amino acids: CASSIRRGPETQYF. The CDR3 DNA follows: TGTGCCAGCAGTATTCGCAGGGGGCCAGAGACCCAGTACTTC.

The chain couples TRBV15 to TRBJ2-5, with D hard to call. Trimming left V 1 base short and J 1 base short, with 13 bases between. The CDR3 has 16 amino acids. The germline gives CDR1 LNHNV, CDR2 YYDKDF (reference sequence). Here the CDR3 DNA reads TGTGCCACCAGCAGAGCGCTTTTGGCTTCCCAAGAGACCCAGTACTTC. As protein: CATSRALLASQETQYF.

In this sample, this clone turned up once. V gene TRBV9 combines with J gene TRBJ2-1, with D possibly being TRBD2 (7 bases). The CDR3 length is 15 residues. V was pared by 7 bases and J by 1 base, with 15 bases between. CDR1 is SGDLS, CDR2 YYNGEE, per germline. In nucleotides, the CDR3 is TGTGCCAGCGGGGGCGCGGGAGAGTCCTACAATGAGCAGTTCTTC. The encoded protein is CASGGAGESYNEQFF.

The chain links TRBV7-9 to TRBJ1-2; the match to TRBD1 covers 7 bases. Germline V gives CDR1 SEHNR, CDR2 FQNEAQ (reference sequence). The CDR3 extends over 16 amino acids. The J segment lost 5 bases and the V segment lost 5 bases, leaving 14 bases of the junction unmatched. The CDR3 reads CASSPAEGADRYGYTF. Written as DNA, the CDR3 is TGTGCCAGCAGCCCCGCGGAGGGGGCGGATCGATATGGCTACACCTTC.

V is TRBV9 and J is TRBJ1-4, with D possibly TRBD1 on 6 matching bases. The germline V gene encodes CDR1 SGDLS and CDR2 YYNGEE. Trimming stripped 4 bases from V and 8 bases from J, with 18 bases between. The CDR3 consists of 15 residues. CDR3 sequence (DNA): TGTGCCAGCAGCCCTCGATGGGGGGCGGCGGAAAAACTGTTTTTT. This sequence encodes CASSPRWGAAEKLFF.

On this clone itself: Other DNA variants within this sample encode the same CDR3. V is TRBV27 and J is TRBJ2-7; 7 bases match TRBD1. CDR3 size: 14 residues. The germline V gene encodes CDR1 MNHEY and CDR2 SMNVEV (reference sequence). Trimming cost V 6 bases and J 0 bases; bases outside gene matches: 5. DNA for the CDR3: TGTGCCAGCAGCTGGCAGGGGGACTCCTACGAGCAGTACTTC. Amino acids: CASSWQGDSYEQYF.

On this clone itself: Other DNA sequences in this sample translate to the same CDR3. This chain links TRBV2 with TRBJ1-5, with D perhaps TRBD1 (6 bases). Germline V lookup: CDR1 SNHLY, CDR2 FYNNEI. The CDR3 extends over 15 amino acids. The V end was cut by 2 bases, the J end by 2 bases, with 10 bases between. The CDR3 loop is CASSEWAGGNQPQHF. Here the CDR3 DNA reads TGTGCCAGCAGTGAATGGGCAGGGGGCAATCAGCCCCAGCATTTT. Using reference TRBV2 and TRBJ1-5 for the parts outside the CDR3, the full variable domain is EPEVTQTPSHQVTQMGQEVILRCVPISNHLYFYWYRQILGQKVEFLVSFYNNEISEKSEIFDDQFSVERPDGSNFTLKIRSTKLEDSAMYFCASSEWAGGNQPQHFGDGTRLSIL.

This clone was picked up a small number of times. V gene TRBV10-3 combines with J gene TRBJ1-2; TRBD1 aligns across 10 bases. The CDR3 is 13 amino acids. From germline, CDR1 is ENHRY and CDR2 SYGVKD. The J segment lost 6 bases and the V segment lost 4 bases, leaving 2 bases of the junction unmatched. The DNA of the CDR3 is TGTGCCATCAGTGGAGGGACAGGGGATGGCTACACCTTC. Translation: CAISGGTGDGYTF.

This chain uses TRBV28 with TRBJ1-5, with TRBD1 matching over 8 bases. The V gene's germline CDR1 is MDHEN and CDR2 SYDVKM. The CDR3 loop spans 17 amino acids. Unmatched junction bases numbered 12, after V lost 6 bases and J lost 2 bases. The CDR3 loop reads CASSPGGQGIGNQPQHF. The CDR3 region has the DNA TGTGCCAGCAGCCCCGGAGGACAGGGCATAGGCAATCAGCCCCAGCATTTT.

On this clone: Other DNA sequences in this specimen translate into the identical CDR3. CDR3 bases: TGTGCCAGCAGGGGAGGCAATGAGCAGTTCTTC. It encodes CASRGGNEQFF. The chain uses TRBV6-1 and TRBJ2-1, with D maybe TRBD2 (6 bases). Per germline, CDR1 MNHNS and CDR2 SASEGT. CDR3 length: 11 amino acids. V gave up 6 bases and J gave up 6 bases, with 6 bases separating them.

Concerning this clone: Other DNA sequences in this sample translate to the same CDR3. The CDR3 DNA reads TGTGCCAGCAGCTTAGACCGGGAGGCTTTCTTT. It yields the protein CASSLDREAFF. The chain carries TRBV7-9 and TRBJ1-1; the D is unclear. The CDR3 loop spans 11 amino acids. Looked up from germline, CDR1 is SEHNR and CDR2 is FQNEAQ (reference sequence). The V and J ends lost 1 base and 11 bases respectively, with 8 bases between them.

The chain joins TRBV14 to TRBJ2-1, with D perhaps matching TRBD2 (6 bases). The CDR3 covers 18 residues. CDR1 is SGHDN and CDR2 is FVKESK in the germline V gene. Trimming took off 1 base at V and 0 bases at J, with 16 bases between the two ends. CDR3 sequence reads: CASSQGASAVRSYNEQFF. The CDR3 DNA is TGTGCCAGCAGCCAAGGGGCTAGCGCCGTCCGCTCCTACAATGAGCAGTTCTTC.

This rearrangement joins TRBV13 to TRBJ2-7; 9 bases agree with TRBD2. Trimming at V came to 0 bases and at J to 2 bases, leaving 5 bases not matched to a gene. The germline CDR1 and CDR2 sequences are PRHDT and FYEKMQ (reference sequence). This CDR3 is built from 16 residues. The CDR3: CASSLGGLAQTYEQYF. The CDR3 bases are TGTGCCAGCAGCTTAGGCGGACTAGCGCAAACCTACGAGCAGTACTTC.

This sequence joins TRBV9 and TRBJ1-1, with TRBD1 identical over 8 bases. The V gene end was trimmed by 4 bases and the J gene end by 6 bases; junction bases not matched to a gene: 23. The V gene's germline CDR1 is SGDLS and CDR2 YYNGEE. CDR3 length: 19 amino acids. This CDR3 is CASSTPYNRSGQGGPEAFF. The CDR3 coding sequence is TGTGCCAGCAGCACCCCCTATAATCGGTCCGGACAGGGAGGACCTGAAGCTTTCTTT.